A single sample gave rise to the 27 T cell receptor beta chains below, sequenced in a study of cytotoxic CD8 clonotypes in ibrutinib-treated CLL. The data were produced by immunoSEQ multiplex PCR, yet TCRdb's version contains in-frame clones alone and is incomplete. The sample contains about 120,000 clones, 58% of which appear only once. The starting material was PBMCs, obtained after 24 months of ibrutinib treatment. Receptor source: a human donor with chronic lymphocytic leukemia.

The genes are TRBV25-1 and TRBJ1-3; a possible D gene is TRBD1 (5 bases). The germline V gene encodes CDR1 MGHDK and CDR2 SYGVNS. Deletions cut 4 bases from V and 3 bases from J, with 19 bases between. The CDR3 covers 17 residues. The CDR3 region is CASSAYGAGISGNTIYF. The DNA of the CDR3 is TGTGCCAGCAGTGCCTACGGAGCAGGGATAAGTGGAAACACCATATATTTT.

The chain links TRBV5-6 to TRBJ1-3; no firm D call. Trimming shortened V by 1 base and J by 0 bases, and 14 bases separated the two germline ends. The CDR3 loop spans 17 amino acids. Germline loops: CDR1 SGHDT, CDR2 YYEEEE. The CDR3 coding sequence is TGTGCCAGCAGCTTGAGGCAGGTCAGCACCTCTGGAAACACCATATATTTT. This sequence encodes CASSLRQVSTSGNTIYF.

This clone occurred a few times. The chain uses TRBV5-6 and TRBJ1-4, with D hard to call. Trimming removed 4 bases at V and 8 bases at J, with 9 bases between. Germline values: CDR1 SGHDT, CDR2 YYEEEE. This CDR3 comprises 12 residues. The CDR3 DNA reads TGTGCCAGCAGCAACTTGGAGGAAAAACTGTTTTTT. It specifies CASSNLEEKLFF. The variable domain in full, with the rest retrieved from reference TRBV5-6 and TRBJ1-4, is DAGVTQSPTHLIKTRGQQVTLRCSPKSGHDTVSWYQQALGQGPQFIFQYYEEEERQRGNFPDRFSGHQFPNYSSELNVNALLLGDSALYLCASSNLEEKLFFGSGTQLSVL.

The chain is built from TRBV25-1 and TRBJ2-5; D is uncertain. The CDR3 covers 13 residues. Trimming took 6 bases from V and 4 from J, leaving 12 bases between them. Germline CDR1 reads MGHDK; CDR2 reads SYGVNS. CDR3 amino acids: CASRFDGPETQYF. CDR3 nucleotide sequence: TGTGCCAGCAGATTCGACGGGCCAGAGACCCAGTACTTC.

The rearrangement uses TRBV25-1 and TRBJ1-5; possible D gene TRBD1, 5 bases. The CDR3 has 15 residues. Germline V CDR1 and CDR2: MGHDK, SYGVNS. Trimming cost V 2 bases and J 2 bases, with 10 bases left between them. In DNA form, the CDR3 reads TGTGCCAGCAGTGAAGCCAGGGTCGGCAATCAGCCCCAGCATTTT. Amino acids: CASSEARVGNQPQHF.

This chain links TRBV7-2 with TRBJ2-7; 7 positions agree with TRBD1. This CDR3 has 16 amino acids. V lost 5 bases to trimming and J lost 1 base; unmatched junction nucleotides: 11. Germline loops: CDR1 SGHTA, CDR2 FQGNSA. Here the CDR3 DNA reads TGTGCCAGCAGCCCGTTACCCTGGGACAGTTCCTACGAGCAGTACTTC. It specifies CASSPLPWDSSYEQYF. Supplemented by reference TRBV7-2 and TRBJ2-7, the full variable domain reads GAGVSQSPSNKVTEKGKDVELRCDPISGHTALYWYRQSLGQGLEFLIYFQGNSAPDKSGLPSDRFSAERTGGSVSTLTIQRTQQEDSAVYLCASSPLPWDSSYEQYFGPGTRLTVT.

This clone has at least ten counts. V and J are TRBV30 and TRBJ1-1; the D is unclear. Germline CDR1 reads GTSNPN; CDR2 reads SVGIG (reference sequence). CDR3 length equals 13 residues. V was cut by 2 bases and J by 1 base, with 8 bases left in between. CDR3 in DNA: TGTGCCTGGAGTCGGCCCCCGAACACTGAAGCTTTCTTT. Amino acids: CAWSRPPNTEAFF.

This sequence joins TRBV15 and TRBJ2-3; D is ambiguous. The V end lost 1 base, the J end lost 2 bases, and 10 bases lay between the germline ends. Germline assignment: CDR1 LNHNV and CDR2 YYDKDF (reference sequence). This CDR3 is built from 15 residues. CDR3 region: CATSRVQAATDTQYF. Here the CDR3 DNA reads TGTGCCACCAGCAGAGTTCAAGCAGCCACAGATACGCAGTATTTT.

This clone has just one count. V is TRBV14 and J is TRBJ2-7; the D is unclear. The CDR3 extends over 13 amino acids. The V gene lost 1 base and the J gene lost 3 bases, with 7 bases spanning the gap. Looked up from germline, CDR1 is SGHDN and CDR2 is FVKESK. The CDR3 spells CASSQVVFYEQYF. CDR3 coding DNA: TGTGCCAGCAGCCAAGTAGTATTCTACGAGCAGTACTTC. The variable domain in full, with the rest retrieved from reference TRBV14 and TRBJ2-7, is EAGVTQFPSHSVIEKGQTVTLRCDPISGHDNLYWYRRVMGKEIKFLLHFVKESKQDESGMPNNRFLAERTGGTYSTLKVQPAELEDSGVYFCASSQVVFYEQYFGPGTRLTVT.

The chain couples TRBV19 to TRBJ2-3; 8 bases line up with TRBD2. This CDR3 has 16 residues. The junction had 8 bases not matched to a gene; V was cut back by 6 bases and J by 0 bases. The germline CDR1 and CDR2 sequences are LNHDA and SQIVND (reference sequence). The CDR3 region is CASSGGAETSTDTQYF. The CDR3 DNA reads TGTGCCAGTAGCGGGGGGGCGGAGACCAGCACAGATACGCAGTATTTT.

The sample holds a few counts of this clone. CDR3 protein: CASELAGGYNEQFF. The CDR3 nucleotides read TGTGCCAGTGAACTAGCGGGGGGATACAATGAGCAGTTCTTC. The chain joins TRBV6-6 to TRBJ2-1; 12 bases line up with TRBD2. CDR3 length: 14 residues. The germline CDR1 and CDR2 sequences are MNHNY and SVGAGI (reference sequence). The V segment lost 9 bases and the J segment 4 bases; nucleotides outside the gene matches: 4.

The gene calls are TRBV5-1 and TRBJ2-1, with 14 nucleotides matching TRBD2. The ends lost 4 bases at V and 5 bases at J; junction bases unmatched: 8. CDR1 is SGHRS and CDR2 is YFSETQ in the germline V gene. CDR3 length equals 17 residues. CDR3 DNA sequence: TGCGCCAGCAGCACGACTAGCGGGGGGGTTATTAACAATGAGCAGTTCTTC. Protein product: CASSTTSGGVINNEQFF.

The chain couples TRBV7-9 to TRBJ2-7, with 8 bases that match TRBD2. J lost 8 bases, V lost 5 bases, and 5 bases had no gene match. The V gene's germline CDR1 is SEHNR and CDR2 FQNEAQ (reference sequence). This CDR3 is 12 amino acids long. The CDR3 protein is CASSPGGDQQYF. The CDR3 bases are TGTGCCAGCAGCCCCGGGGGGGATCAGCAGTACTTC.

This chain's CDR3 is CASSEGFSGETPYSNQPQHF. The CDR3 nucleotides are TGTGCCAGCAGTGAAGGGTTCTCGGGTGAGACACCTTATAGCAATCAGCCCCAGCATTTT. The chain recombines TRBV6-1 with TRBJ1-5; D ambiguous. The V gene's germline CDR1 is MNHNS and CDR2 SASEGT. The CDR3 extends over 20 amino acids. V gave up 1 base and J gave up 0 bases, with 22 bases separating them.

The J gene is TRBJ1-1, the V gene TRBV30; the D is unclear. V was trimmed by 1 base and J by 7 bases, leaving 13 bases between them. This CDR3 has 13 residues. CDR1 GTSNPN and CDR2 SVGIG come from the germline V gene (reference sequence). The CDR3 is CAWSDTRADEAFF. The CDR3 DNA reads TGTGCCTGGAGTGACACGCGGGCGGATGAAGCTTTCTTT.

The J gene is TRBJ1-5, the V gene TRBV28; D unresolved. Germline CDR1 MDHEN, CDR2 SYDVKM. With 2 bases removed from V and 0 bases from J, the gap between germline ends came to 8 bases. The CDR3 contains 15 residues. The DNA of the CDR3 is TGTGCCAGCAGTTTACAGCCTTATAGCAATCAGCCCCAGCATTTT. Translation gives CASSLQPYSNQPQHF.

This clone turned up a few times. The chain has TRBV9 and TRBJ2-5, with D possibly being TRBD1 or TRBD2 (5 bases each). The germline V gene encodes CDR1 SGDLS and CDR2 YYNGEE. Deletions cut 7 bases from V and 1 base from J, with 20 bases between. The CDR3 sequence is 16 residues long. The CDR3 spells CASGAGPGTAQETQYF. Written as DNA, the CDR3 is TGTGCCAGCGGAGCCGGCCCCGGGACGGCCCAAGAGACCCAGTACTTC.

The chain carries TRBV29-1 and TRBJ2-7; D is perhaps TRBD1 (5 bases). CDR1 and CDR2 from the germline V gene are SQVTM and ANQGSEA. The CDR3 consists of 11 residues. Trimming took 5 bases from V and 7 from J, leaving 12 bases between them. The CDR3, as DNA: TGCAGCGTTCAAAGGGGTTGGGAGCAGTACTTC. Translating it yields CSVQRGWEQYF.

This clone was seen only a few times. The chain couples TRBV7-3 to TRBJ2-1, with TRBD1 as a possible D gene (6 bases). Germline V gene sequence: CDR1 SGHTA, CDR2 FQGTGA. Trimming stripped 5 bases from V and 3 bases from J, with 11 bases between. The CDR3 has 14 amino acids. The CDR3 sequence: CASSPTGFYNEQFF. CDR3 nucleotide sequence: TGTGCCAGCAGCCCGACAGGATTCTACAATGAGCAGTTCTTC.

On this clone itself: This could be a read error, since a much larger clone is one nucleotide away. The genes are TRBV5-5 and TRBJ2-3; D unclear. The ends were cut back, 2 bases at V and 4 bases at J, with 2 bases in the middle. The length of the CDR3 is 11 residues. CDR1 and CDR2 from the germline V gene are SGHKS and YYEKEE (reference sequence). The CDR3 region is CASSFADTQYF. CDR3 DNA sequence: TGTGCCAGCAGCTTCGCAGATACGCAGTATTTT. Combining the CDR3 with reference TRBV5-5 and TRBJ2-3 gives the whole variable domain DAGVTQSPTHLIKTRGQQVTLRCSPISGHKSVSWYQQVLGQGPQFIFQYYEKEERGRGNFPDRFSARQFPNYSSELNVNALLLGDSALYLCASSFADTQYFGPGTRLTVL.

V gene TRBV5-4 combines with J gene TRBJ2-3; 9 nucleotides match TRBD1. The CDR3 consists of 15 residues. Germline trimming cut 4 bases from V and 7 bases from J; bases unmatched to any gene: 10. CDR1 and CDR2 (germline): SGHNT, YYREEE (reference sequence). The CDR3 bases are TGTGCCAGCAGCGCCGTGGGACAGGGTCGGTATACGCAGTATTTT. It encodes CASSAVGQGRYTQYF. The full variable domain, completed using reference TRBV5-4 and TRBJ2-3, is ETGVTQSPTHLIKTRGQQVTLRCSSQSGHNTVSWYQQALGQGPQFIFQYYREEENGRGNFPPRFSGLQFPNYSSELNVNALELDDSALYLCASSAVGQGRYTQYFGPGTRLTVL.

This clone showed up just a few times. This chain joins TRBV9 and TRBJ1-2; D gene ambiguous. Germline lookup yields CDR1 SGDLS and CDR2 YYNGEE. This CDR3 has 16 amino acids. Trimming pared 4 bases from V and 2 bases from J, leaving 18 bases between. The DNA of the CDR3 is TGTGCCAGCAGCCCTAGCTCAGTCGTGGGAAACTATGGCTACACCTTC. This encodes CASSPSSVVGNYGYTF.

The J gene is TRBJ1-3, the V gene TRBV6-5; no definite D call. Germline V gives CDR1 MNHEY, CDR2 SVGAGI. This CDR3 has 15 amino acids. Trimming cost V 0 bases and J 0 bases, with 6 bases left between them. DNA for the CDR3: TGTGCCAGCAGTTACTCTCCCTACTCTGGAAACACCATATATTTT. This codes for CASSYSPYSGNTIYF.

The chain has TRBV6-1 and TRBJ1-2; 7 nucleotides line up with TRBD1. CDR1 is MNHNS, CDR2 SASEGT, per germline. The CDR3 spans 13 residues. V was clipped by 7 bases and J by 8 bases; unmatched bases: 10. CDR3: CASTPDRVFGYTF. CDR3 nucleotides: TGTGCCAGCACCCCCGACAGGGTGTTCGGCTACACCTTC.

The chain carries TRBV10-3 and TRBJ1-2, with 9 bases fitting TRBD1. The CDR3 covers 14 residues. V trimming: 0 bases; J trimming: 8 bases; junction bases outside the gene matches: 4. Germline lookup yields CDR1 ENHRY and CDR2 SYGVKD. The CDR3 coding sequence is TGTGCCATCAGTGAGTCGGGACAGGGAGGCGGCTACACCTTC. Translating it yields CAISESGQGGGYTF.

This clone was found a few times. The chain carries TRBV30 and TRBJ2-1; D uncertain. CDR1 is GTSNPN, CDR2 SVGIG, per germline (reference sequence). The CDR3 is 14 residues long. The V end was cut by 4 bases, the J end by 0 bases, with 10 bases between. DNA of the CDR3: TGTGCCTGGAATGGGCGAAGCTCCTACAATGAGCAGTTCTTC. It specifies CAWNGRSSYNEQFF.

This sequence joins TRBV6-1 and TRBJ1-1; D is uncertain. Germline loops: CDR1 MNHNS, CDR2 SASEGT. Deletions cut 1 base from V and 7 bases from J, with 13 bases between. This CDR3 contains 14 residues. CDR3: CASSEGARQYEAFF. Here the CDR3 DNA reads TGTGCCAGCAGTGAAGGGGCACGGCAGTATGAAGCTTTCTTT.